This T cell receptor beta chain originates from a study of control samples from healthy donors and cancer patients. TCRdb's copy holds only in-frame clones and misses some; the assay was immunoSEQ multiplex PCR. Here the sample spans some 150,000 clones, 93% being singletons. Germline V gene sequence: CDR1 LNHNV, CDR2 YYDKDF (reference sequence). The V gene lost 4 bases and the J gene lost 2 bases, with 11 bases spanning the gap. The CDR3 has 14 residues. This chain connects TRBV15 to TRBJ1-1; D perhaps matches TRBD1 (5 bases). This clonotype was sampled from a middle-aged man in good health. Sequencing was carried out using blood. CDR3 loop: CATSKDRLNTEAFF. CDR3 sequence (DNA): TGTGCCACCAGCAAAGACAGACTTAACACTGAAGCTTTCTTT. Complete variable domain (other parts from reference TRBV15 and TRBJ1-1): DAMVIQNPRYQVTQFGKPVTLSCSQTLNHNVMYWYQQKSSQAPKLLFHYYDKDFNNEADTPDNFQSRRPNTSFCFLDIRSPGLGDTAMYLCATSKDRLNTEAFFGQGTRLTVV.